This T cell receptor (beta chain) was found in a study of cytomegalovirus exposure and HLA in healthy donors. At the level of the study: Most genotyped donors, roughly 83% of 398, had Caucasian-associated genetic ancestry.

PCR amplification relied on 60 Vbeta primers (plus 13 Jbeta primers). Libraries were prepared by immunoSEQ multiplex PCR; TCRdb keeps only in-frame clonotypes and omits some of them. The sample has roughly 100,000 clones. J lost 10 bases, V lost 4 bases, and 11 bases had no gene match. CDR3 size: 15 residues. CDR1 and CDR2 (germline): MNHNS, SASEGT. Material: PBMCs. The source of this sequence is a woman between 25 and 40 years old in good health and CMV-seronegative. This chain uses TRBV6-1 with TRBJ1-5, with 9 nucleotides matching TRBD1. CDR3 region: CASSARDRVSEPQHF. The CDR3 coding sequence is TGTGCCAGCAGTGCCCGGGACAGGGTTTCCGAACCCCAGCATTTT.